The 4 T cell receptor beta chains presented below share a single source sample, sequenced in a study of T-cell memory formation after mild COVID-19. Via MiXCR, TCRdb re-called the 5' RACE reads, giving one row per CDR3 protein. The repertoire holds around 320,000 distinct CDR3 sequences, with around 27% as singletons. The sequenced sample consisted of PBMCs or a T cell subset sorted from them (not recorded which). The source of these receptors is an adult woman who had mild COVID-19 (a few samples of this study predate the infection). Cell type and time point are not known.

This clonotype was recorded once. The V and J genes are TRBV29-1 and TRBJ2-1, with D hard to call. This CDR3 has 19 amino acids. Germline CDR1 and CDR2: SQVTM and ANQGSEA. Trimming cost V 8 bases and J 0 bases, with 29 bases left between them. CDR3 region: CSTRFSGAAWGSSYNEQFF. CDR3 DNA: TGCAGCACCCGTTTTTCGGGTGCTGCTTGGGGAAGCTCCTACAATGAGCAGTTCTTC.

The gene calls are TRBV11-3 and TRBJ1-1; a possible D gene is TRBD1 (5 bases). CDR3 length: 15 residues. Trimming stripped 0 bases from V and 2 bases from J, with 10 bases between. CDR1 SGHNT and CDR2 YENEEA come from the germline V gene. This CDR3 is CASSLEGQTNTEAFF. The CDR3 region has the DNA TGTGCCAGCAGCTTAGAGGGGCAGACTAACACTGAAGCTTTCTTT.

The chain employs TRBV12-3 or TRBV12-4 and TRBJ2-2; 16 nucleotides align to TRBD2. Trimming removed 6 bases from V and 3 bases from J; junction bases left unmatched: 4. This CDR3 is 17 amino acids long. CDR3 amino acids: CASSLGLAGGYTGELFF. The DNA of the CDR3 is TGTGCCAGCAGCCTGGGACTAGCGGGAGGGTACACCGGGGAGCTGTTTTTT.

The rearrangement uses TRBV20-1 and TRBJ1-5; D uncertain. CDR3 length: 13 residues. CDR1 is DFQATT, CDR2 SNEGSKA, per germline (reference sequence). The V end lost 6 bases, the J end lost 3 bases, and 12 bases lay between the germline ends. The CDR3 sequence: CSAQRQINQPQHF. In DNA, the CDR3 is TGCAGTGCCCAAAGGCAAATCAATCAGCCCCAGCATTTT.